This T cell receptor (beta chain) stems from a study of follicular helper T cells after annual influenza vaccination. Study details: Some donors were sampled over the 2013-2014, 2014-2015 and 2015-2016 vaccinations. Study results and limitations: Recurrent ICOS+CD38+ cTfh clonotypes included tetramer and AIM influenza-specific ones.

Sample time point: 2015-2016 season, 7 days after influenza vaccination. V shed 0 bases, J shed 7 bases, and the junction held 3 bases outside the gene matches. Germline-derived CDR1 and CDR2 are SGHTA and FQGNSA. The CDR3 covers 14 residues. This clone showed up just a few times. Its antigen is not known. The assay was immunoSEQ multiplex PCR, and TCRdb's table has in-frame clones only and misses some. The sample has over 650 clones, 55% to 80% seen once; the top ten hold under 8.5%. This TCR was sampled from an adult who received the influenza vaccine. The source was CXCR5+ CD38+ circulating T follicular helper cells from blood, collected 7 days after influenza vaccination. Subset indicated: circulating Tfh, non-naive CD4+CXCR5+PD-1+ (ICOS+CD38+ or ICOS-CD38-). The chain employs TRBV7-2 and TRBJ2-1; 7 nucleotides match TRBD1. The CDR3 spells CASSLATGRNEQFF. CDR3 coding DNA: TGTGCCAGCAGCTTAGCGACAGGGCGGAATGAGCAGTTCTTC.